What follows are 10 T cell receptor beta chains derived from one specimen sequenced in a study of Siglec-9 on CD8 T cells in melanoma (dated by TCRdb to between 2017 and 2020). Library method: the immunoSEQ multiplex PCR assay. Imported from immuneACCESS, the table was reduced by TCRdb to in-frame sequences with V and J called. These copies leave out some clones; in studies compared against another copy, an unresolved V gene accounts for under half, and the cause of the remainder is not known. The sample records around 30,000 clones, less than 85% of which are singletons. The top ten constitute roughly 6.3% of the sample. The material sequenced was Siglec-9- CD8+ T cells sorted from blood. According to the study, the label for this sample's cell subset or site signals: CD8 T cells lacking Siglec-9. These receptors were obtained from a human donor in good health.

The V and J genes are TRBV29-1 and TRBJ2-2; 8 bases agree with TRBD1. Per the germline V gene, CDR1 is SQVTM and CDR2 is ANQGSEA. This CDR3 has 13 amino acids. J was trimmed by 4 bases and V by 6 bases; bases with no gene match: 4. The CDR3 sequence is CSVPGGGTGELFF. For the CDR3, the DNA is TGCAGCGTGCCAGGGGGCGGCACCGGGGAGCTGTTTTTT.

V is TRBV10-3 and J is TRBJ2-7; 7 bases align to TRBD1. Germline loops: CDR1 ENHRY, CDR2 SYGVKD. The V segment lost 3 bases and the J segment 4 bases; nucleotides outside the gene matches: 6. The CDR3 spans 14 residues. The CDR3, as DNA: TGTGCCATCAGTGACGACAGGGTTAGGTACGAGCAGTACTTC. Translating gives CAISDDRVRYEQYF.

The rearrangement joins TRBV19 to TRBJ2-2; weak D call: TRBD2 (6 bases). The germline gives CDR1 LNHDA, CDR2 SQIVND (reference sequence). The CDR3 totals 14 residues. Deletions cut 4 bases from V and 7 bases from J, with 13 bases between. CDR3 region: CASSSRDFGGELFF. The CDR3 DNA reads TGTGCCAGTAGTAGCCGGGACTTCGGCGGGGAGCTGTTTTTT.

J is TRBJ1-4 and V is TRBV28; 9 positions match TRBD1. The CDR3 is made up of 12 amino acids. The J segment lost 8 bases and the V segment lost 5 bases, leaving 0 bases of the junction unmatched. CDR1 is MDHEN, CDR2 SYDVKM, per germline. DNA for the CDR3: TGTGCCAGCAGTGGGACAGGGGAAAAACTGTTTTTT. Protein sequence: CASSGTGEKLFF.

CDR3 nucleotides: TGTGCCAGCAGCACAGGGGCGTTTAATGAAAAACTGTTTTTT. This gives the protein CASSTGAFNEKLFF. The chain carries TRBV6-1 and TRBJ1-4, with 7 nucleotides matching TRBD1. The length of the CDR3 is 14 residues. Per the germline V gene, CDR1 is MNHNS and CDR2 is SASEGT. The trim removed 6 bases at V and 4 bases at J, leaving 5 bases unmatched.

The V gene is TRBV5-1, the J gene TRBJ2-7; 8 bases are a match to TRBD2. CDR3 length equals 13 residues. CDR1 and CDR2 from the germline V gene are SGHRS and YFSETQ. J gave up 6 bases and V 2 bases, and 4 bases lay outside the gene matches. The CDR3 is CASSFGGAGEQYF. CDR3 coding DNA: TGCGCCAGCAGCTTCGGGGGGGCTGGCGAGCAGTACTTC.

J is TRBJ2-1 and V is TRBV15; D is undetermined. This CDR3 region has 15 residues. Looked up from germline, CDR1 is LNHNV and CDR2 is YYDKDF (reference sequence). The V and J ends lost 3 bases and 0 bases respectively, with 9 bases between them. CDR3 sequence: CATSRTPSSYNEQFF. The CDR3 region has the DNA TGTGCCACCAGCAGGACACCGAGCTCCTACAATGAGCAGTTCTTC.

The V call is TRBV4-2, the J call TRBJ2-4; TRBD2 aligns across 10 bases. The CDR3 length is 16 residues. J gave up 2 bases and V 6 bases, and 7 bases lay outside the gene matches. Germline CDR1 is LGHNA and CDR2 is YNFKEQ. The DNA for the CDR3 is TGTGCCAGCAGATCCAGCGGGGGGGAAACCAAAAACATTCAGTACTTC. Translating it yields CASRSSGGETKNIQYF.

CDR3 bases: TGTGCCAGCAGCGAAAATTGGACAGATAGCAATCAGCCCCAGCATTTT. Encoded protein: CASSENWTDSNQPQHF. The rearrangement uses TRBV21-1 and TRBJ1-5; the DNA was not used to check the table's D call, TRBD1. TRBV21-1 corresponds to a pseudogene. This CDR3 region has 16 residues.

This clone was detected only a few times. The genes are TRBV18 and TRBJ2-3; TRBD2 matches 8 bases. The CDR3 covers 18 residues. CDR1 is KGHSH, CDR2 LQKENI, per germline. J lost 0 bases, V lost 4 bases, and 12 bases had no gene match. The CDR3 bases are TGTGCCAGCTCACGACTTAGCGGGGACGATACTAGCACAGATACGCAGTATTTT. This encodes CASSRLSGDDTSTDTQYF.